The rows below give T cell receptor beta chains drawn from one sample of a study of blood T cell repertoires in COVID-19. Here immunoSEQ multiplex PCR was the method, and the copy in TCRdb shows in-frame clones only, minus some. The sample consists of around 400,000 clones, more than 70% of them appearing once. The source material was PBMCs or T cells enriched from blood (not recorded which). The receptors were sampled from a woman under 30 who had been exposed to COVID-19. Each CDR3 is given with its conserved first and last residue. D genes are given only for firm matches. Expanded clones are given a class, and other clones once, few, many or no size at all.

V gene	J gene	clone size	D gene	CDR3 protein	CDR3 DNA
TRBV6-1	TRBJ2-7	.	TRBD1	CASSEDRGAERDEQYF	TGTGCCAGCAGTGAAGACAGGGGGGCCGAGAGGGACGAGCAGTACTTC
TRBV4-3	TRBJ1-6	.	.	CASSQFGQTLNSPLHF	TGCGCCAGCAGCCAATTCGGACAGACTTTAAATTCACCCCTCCACTTT
TRBV7-2	TRBJ2-5	.	.	CASSLYHVAGSGETQYF	TGTGCCAGCAGCTTATATCATGTGGCGGGAAGCGGAGAGACCCAGTACTTC
TRBV28	TRBJ2-5	.	TRBD2	CASTIAVVAGGTQYF	TGTGCCAGCACAATCGCGGTAGTAGCGGGAGGGACCCAGTACTTC
TRBV27	TRBJ1-5	.	.	CASRSDSFNQPQHF	TGTGCCAGCCGCTCGGACAGCTTCAATCAGCCCCAGCATTTT
TRBV3-1/TRBV3-2	TRBJ2-1	.	TRBD2	CASSYRQRGDEQFF	TGTGCCAGCAGCTACAGACAGCGGGGTGATGAGCAGTTCTTC
TRBV19	TRBJ2-7	.	TRBD2	CASSMSLAGGEQYF	TGTGCCAGTAGTATGTCCTTAGCGGGGGGCGAGCAGTACTTC
TRBV19	TRBJ1-2	.	.	CASSIVDGGANYGYTF	TGTGCCAGTAGTATTGTAGACGGTGGAGCTAACTATGGCTACACCTTC
TRBV5-1	TRBJ1-2	.	TRBD1	CASSLRGTGADYGYTF	TGCGCCAGCAGCTTGCGGGGGACAGGGGCGGACTATGGCTACACCTTC
TRBV10-2	TRBJ2-7	.	TRBD1	CASSDRDRGYEQYF	TGCGCCAGCAGTGATAGGGACAGGGGTTACGAGCAGTACTTC
TRBV20-1	TRBJ2-1	few	.	CSAMASLPFF	TGCAGTGCTATGGCTAGCTTACCGTTCTTC
TRBV6-5	TRBJ1-2	.	.	CASLSGTENYGYTF	TGTGCCAGCCTGAGCGGGACTGAAAACTATGGCTACACCTTC
TRBV5-1	TRBJ1-4	.	TRBD1	CASSPSTGQATNEKLFF	TGCGCCAGCAGCCCGTCGACAGGGCAAGCAACTAATGAAAAACTGTTTTTT
TRBV7-2	TRBJ2-3	.	TRBD2	CASSLMVLAADTQYF	TGTGCCAGCAGCTTAATGGTTCTAGCGGCAGATACGCAGTATTTT
TRBV19	TRBJ2-2	.	TRBD1	CASSSDRELHGELFF	TGTGCCAGTAGTAGCGACAGGGAGCTGCACGGGGAGCTGTTTTTT
TRBV10-1	TRBJ2-2	.	TRBD1	CASSEGTAGELFF	TGCGCCAGCAGTGAAGGGACAGCCGGGGAGCTGTTTTTT
TRBV5-1	TRBJ2-2	.	TRBD2	CASSLAGGAGELFF	TGCGCCAGCAGCTTGGCGGGGGGGGCCGGGGAGCTGTTTTTT
TRBV6-5	TRBJ2-1	few	.	CASSIFNEQFF	TGTGCCAGCAGTATATTCAATGAGCAGTTCTTC
TRBV5-4	TRBJ2-1	.	.	CASTQELSNEQFF	TGTGCCAGCACCCAAGAGCTTAGCAATGAGCAGTTCTTC
TRBV4-2	TRBJ2-7	few	TRBD1	CASSQDRTGFDEQYF	TGTGCCAGCAGCCAAGACCGGACAGGGTTCGACGAGCAGTACTTC
TRBV27	TRBJ1-3	.	.	CASRAGPSGNTIYF	TGTGCCAGCAGGGCAGGGCCCTCTGGAAACACCATATATTTT
TRBV6-2/TRBV6-3	TRBJ2-5	.	TRBD2	CASSGLLLAGGRETQYF	TGTGCCAGCAGTGGCCTCCTCTTAGCGGGAGGACGTGAGACCCAGTACTTC
TRBV6-2/TRBV6-3	TRBJ2-7	few	TRBD1	CASSSMTGRNPYEQYF	TGTGCCAGCAGTTCCATGACAGGGCGAAACCCCTACGAGCAGTACTTC
TRBV10-2	TRBJ2-7	.	TRBD2	CASRTSGTYYEQYF	TGCGCCAGCCGGACTAGCGGGACTTACTACGAGCAGTACTTC
TRBV5-1	TRBJ2-2	.	TRBD1	CASSFGWDSINTGELFF	TGCGCCAGCAGCTTTGGGTGGGACAGTATTAACACCGGGGAGCTGTTTTTT
TRBV28	TRBJ2-7	.	.	CASRPTDIYEQYF	TGTGCCAGCAGGCCTACCGACATCTACGAGCAGTACTTC
TRBV14	TRBJ1-2	.	.	CASSPGHPNYGYTF	TGTGCCAGCAGCCCGGGACACCCGAACTATGGCTACACCTTC
TRBV28	TRBJ2-6	.	TRBD2	CASSFSSGSIGANVLTF	TGTGCCAGCAGTTTCTCTAGCGGGAGTATTGGGGCCAACGTCCTGACTTTC
TRBV7-9	TRBJ1-3	.	.	CASSLQGYGNTIYF	TGTGCCAGCAGCTTACAGGGGTATGGAAACACCATATATTTT
TRBV11-2	TRBJ2-1	.	TRBD2	CASSSRTSGTNNEQFF	TGTGCCAGCAGCTCCCGGACTAGCGGAACGAACAATGAGCAGTTCTTC
TRBV29-1	TRBJ1-1	.	.	CSVVDLEFGSTEAFF	TGCAGCGTTGTAGATCTTGAATTTGGGAGCACTGAAGCTTTCTTT
TRBV2	TRBJ1-2	.	.	CASSGEIQGSFGYTF	TGTGCCAGCAGTGGTGAAATACAGGGATCTTTTGGCTACACCTTC
TRBV4-3	TRBJ2-2	.	TRBD1	CASSQGDRPNTGELFF	TGCGCCAGCAGCCAGGGGGACAGACCGAACACCGGGGAGCTGTTTTTT
TRBV6-1	TRBJ1-3	.	TRBD1	CASSEDRGNTIYF	TGTGCCAGCAGTGAGGACAGGGGAAACACCATATATTTT
TRBV19	TRBJ2-1	.	TRBD2	CASSPSGTNEQFF	TGTGCCAGTAGTCCTAGCGGGACAAATGAGCAGTTCTTC
TRBV24-1	TRBJ1-4	.	TRBD1	CATSDASGTGANEKLFF	TGTGCCACCAGTGATGCCTCCGGGACAGGTGCCAATGAAAAACTGTTTTTT
TRBV20-1	TRBJ2-1	.	.	CSANPLHEQFF	TGCAGTGCGAACCCTCTACATGAGCAGTTCTTC
TRBV11-2	TRBJ2-7	.	.	CASSLLGQSNYEQYF	TGTGCCAGCAGCTTGCTTGGACAGTCTAACTACGAGCAGTACTTC
TRBV2	TRBJ2-3	.	.	CASTYYGLGGPDTQYF	TGTGCCAGCACCTACTACGGACTAGGGGGGCCAGATACGCAGTATTTT
TRBV28	TRBJ2-6	.	.	CASSSGDSGANVLTF	TGTGCCAGCAGTTCAGGCGACTCTGGGGCCAACGTCCTGACTTTC
TRBV7-2	TRBJ2-7	.	TRBD2	CASSLAPRLADSYEQYF	TGTGCCAGCAGCTTAGCCCCCAGGCTAGCGGACTCCTACGAGCAGTACTTC
TRBV6-2/TRBV6-3	TRBJ2-2	few	TRBD1	CASSYRGHTGELFF	TGTGCCAGCAGTTACAGGGGGCACACCGGGGAGCTGTTTTTT
TRBV5-6	TRBJ2-7	once	.	CASSWGMEGPYEQYF	TGTGCCAGCAGCTGGGGGATGGAGGGCCCCTACGAGCAGTACTTC
TRBV2	TRBJ1-1	once	.	CASRGDGSEAFF	TGTGCCAGCAGAGGAGACGGGAGCGAAGCTTTCTTT
TRBV7-9	TRBJ2-5	once	.	CASSSELEETQYF	TGTGCCAGCAGCTCGGAACTAGAAGAGACCCAGTACTTC
TRBV4-3	TRBJ2-2	.	.	CASSQVYLSTGELFF	TGCGCCAGCAGCCAAGTTTATTTGAGTACCGGGGAGCTGTTTTTT
TRBV5-1	TRBJ2-7	.	TRBD2	CASSLEGGRYEQYF	TGCGCCAGCAGCTTGGAGGGAGGGCGGTACGAGCAGTACTTC
TRBV24-1	TRBJ2-3	.	.	CATSDLGNTDTQYF	TGTGCCACCAGTGATTTGGGCAACACAGATACGCAGTATTTT
TRBV28	TRBJ2-7	.	.	CASSFIYEQYF	TGTGCCAGCAGTTTTATATACGAGCAGTACTTC
TRBV9	TRBJ1-5	.	.	CASSGRDSNQPQHF	TGTGCCAGCAGCGGCAGGGATAGCAATCAGCCCCAGCATTTT
TRBV11-3	TRBJ2-5	.	TRBD2	CASSRGGTSGGGETQYF	TGTGCCAGCAGCCGCGGCGGGACTAGCGGGGGGGGAGAGACCCAGTACTTC
TRBV5-4	TRBJ2-5	.	TRBD1	CASSPTGGQTQYF	TGTGCCAGCAGCCCAACAGGGGGGCAGACCCAGTACTTC
TRBV28	TRBJ2-7	.	TRBD2	CASSFLAGPSYEQYF	TGTGCCAGCAGTTTTCTAGCGGGGCCTTCCTACGAGCAGTACTTC
TRBV6-1	TRBJ2-6	.	TRBD2	CASSDGGAGANVLTF	TGTGCCAGCAGTGATGGGGGGGCTGGGGCCAACGTCCTGACTTTC
TRBV6-5	TRBJ1-4	.	TRBD1	CASRQGSTNEKLFF	TGTGCCAGCAGACAGGGGTCAACTAATGAAAAACTGTTTTTT